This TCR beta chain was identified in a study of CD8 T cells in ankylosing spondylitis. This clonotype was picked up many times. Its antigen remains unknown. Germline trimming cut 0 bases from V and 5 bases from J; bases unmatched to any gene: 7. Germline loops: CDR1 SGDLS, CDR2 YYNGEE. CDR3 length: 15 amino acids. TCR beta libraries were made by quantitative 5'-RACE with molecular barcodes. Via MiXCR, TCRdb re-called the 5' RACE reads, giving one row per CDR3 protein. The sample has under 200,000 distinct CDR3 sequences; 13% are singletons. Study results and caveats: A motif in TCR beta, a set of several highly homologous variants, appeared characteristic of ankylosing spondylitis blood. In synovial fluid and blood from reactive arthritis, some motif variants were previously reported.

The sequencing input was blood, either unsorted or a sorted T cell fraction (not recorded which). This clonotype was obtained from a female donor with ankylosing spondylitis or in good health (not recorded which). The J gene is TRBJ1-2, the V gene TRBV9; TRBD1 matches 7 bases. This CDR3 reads CASSVAQGIGYGYTF. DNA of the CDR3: TGTGCCAGCAGCGTAGCACAGGGGATTGGGTATGGCTACACCTTC.